The 9 T cell receptor beta chains in this list originate from one sample, sequenced in a study of T cell responses to AZD1222 COVID-19 vaccine (dated by TCRdb to the early 2020s). The sample's time point, from its label and the paper: baseline before first vaccination. Receptor libraries were prepared by the immunoSEQ multiplex PCR assay. The clones in this table, taken by TCRdb from immuneACCESS, are in-frame only. Not every clone is retained; where verified, under half of the shortfall comes from an unresolved V gene, and the cause of the rest is unknown. This sample has some 120,000 clones in its table, and about nine tenths of those were observed once. The ten largest clones represent 4% to 6% of the sample. The source was peripheral blood, collected on day 0 of AZD1222 vaccination. These receptors all stem from an adult in good health.

Comments on this clone: This specimen includes other DNA sequences encoding the same CDR3. This sequence joins TRBV4-3 and TRBJ2-7; no definite D call. The CDR3 loop spans 13 amino acids. The germline V gene has CDR1 LGHNA and CDR2 YSLEER. The V gene lost 1 base and the J gene lost 4 bases, with 8 bases spanning the gap. The CDR3, as DNA: TGCGCCAGCAGCCAAGGGCTAGGGTACGAGCAGTACTTC. It encodes CASSQGLGYEQYF.

A single count supports this clone. The V gene is TRBV6-5, the J gene TRBJ1-1, with D tentatively TRBD1 (6 bases). V was trimmed by 7 bases and J by 4 bases, leaving 16 bases between them. The length of the CDR3 is 14 residues. Looked up from germline, CDR1 is MNHEY and CDR2 is SVGAGI. Here the CDR3 reads CASMREGGGTEAFF. The CDR3 nucleotides read TGTGCCAGCATGCGAGAGGGGGGCGGCACTGAAGCTTTCTTT.

This chain uses TRBV4-1 with TRBJ2-1, with TRBD2 matching 9 bases. Trimming at V came to 1 base and at J to 0 bases, leaving 7 bases not matched to a gene. The CDR3 has 18 amino acids. The germline V gene has CDR1 MGHRA and CDR2 YSYEKL. The CDR3 region has the DNA TGCGCCAGCAGCCAAGGGCGCCCACTAGCGGGCTCCTACAATGAGCAGTTCTTC. Residues: CASSQGRPLAGSYNEQFF.

The V call is TRBV14, the J call TRBJ2-3; tentatively, D is TRBD1 (5 bases). Germline V gene sequence: CDR1 SGHDN, CDR2 FVKESK. The CDR3 length is 17 residues. The germline V and J ends were trimmed by 3 bases and 3 bases, with 19 bases remaining between them. The CDR3 region has the DNA TGTGCCAGCAGCCACTCTTCAGGGATAACTCTGACAGATACGCAGTATTTT. Translated: CASSHSSGITLTDTQYF.

CDR3 in amino acids: CASSPQRVNTEAFF. CDR3 nucleotide sequence: TGTGCCAGCAGCCCCCAGAGGGTAAACACTGAAGCTTTCTTT. J is TRBJ1-1 and V is TRBV3-1 (or the pseudogene TRBV3-2); D remains ambiguous. Trimming shortened V by 4 bases and J by 2 bases, and 11 bases separated the two germline ends. The length of the CDR3 is 14 residues. Germline V lookup: CDR1 LGHDT, CDR2 YNNKEL (reference sequence).

The rearrangement joins TRBV6-5 to TRBJ1-6, with unresolved D. This CDR3 has 16 residues. Germline assignment: CDR1 MNHEY and CDR2 SVGAGI. V lost 2 bases and J lost 6, with 14 bases in between. The CDR3 sequence is CASSYGVSRLNSPLHF. The DNA of the CDR3 is TGTGCCAGCAGTTACGGCGTCAGCAGACTTAATTCACCCCTCCACTTT.

The CDR3 sequence: CASSRQGMVYNEQFF. Here the CDR3 DNA reads TGTGCCAGTAGCCGACAGGGGATGGTCTACAATGAGCAGTTCTTC. The V and J genes are TRBV19 and TRBJ2-1; 8 bases agree with TRBD1. V shed 6 bases, J shed 3 bases, and the junction held 7 bases outside the gene matches. CDR1 and CDR2 from the germline V gene are LNHDA and SQIVND (reference sequence). This CDR3 comprises 15 residues.

This chain uses TRBV3-1 (or the pseudogene TRBV3-2) with TRBJ2-7, with 7 bases lining up with TRBD2. The CDR3 consists of 12 residues. From germline, CDR1 is LGHDT and CDR2 YNNKEL (reference sequence). With V trimmed by 4 bases and J by 6 bases, 3 bases remained unmatched. The CDR3 spells CASSLPGGEQYF. Here the CDR3 DNA reads TGTGCCAGCAGCCTCCCGGGGGGCGAGCAGTACTTC.

V is TRBV7-8 and J is TRBJ1-6, with no clear D. Trimming removed 4 bases from V and 8 bases from J, with 12 bases in between. The V gene's germline CDR1 is SGHVS and CDR2 FQNEAQ. The CDR3 totals 14 residues. The CDR3 spells CASSSLGYDSPLHF. CDR3 nucleotide sequence: TGTGCCAGCAGCTCCCTGGGGTACGATTCACCCCTCCACTTT.